This T cell receptor beta chain was recorded in a study of blood T cells in healthy people across ages. General study points: When one million T cells were used, diversity estimates were thought to be underestimates.

On this clonotype: Its target is unknown.

This CDR3 contains 14 residues. Germline-derived CDR1 and CDR2 are SGHRS and YFSETQ. V shed 4 bases and J shed 4 bases, with 11 bases lying between them. A second about 6 to 12 cycle PCR used barcoded and J-beta primers. Each cDNA molecule was tagged by a template-switch adaptor that had 12 random nucleotides. MiXCR was run by TCRdb on the 5' RACE reads, yielding one entry per CDR3 protein. The sample carries 1.5 million to 2 million distinct CDR3 sequences, approximately 50% recorded once. Peripheral blood from each donor was collected in a volume of about 10 milliliters. This receptor was identified in a woman aged 40-49 years in good health. Sequenced material: blood. This rearrangement joins TRBV5-1 to TRBJ1-4; no clear D. CDR3 DNA: TGCGCCAGCAGCCCCGGCGACATTAATGAAAAACTGTTTTTT. It codes for CASSPGDINEKLFF.